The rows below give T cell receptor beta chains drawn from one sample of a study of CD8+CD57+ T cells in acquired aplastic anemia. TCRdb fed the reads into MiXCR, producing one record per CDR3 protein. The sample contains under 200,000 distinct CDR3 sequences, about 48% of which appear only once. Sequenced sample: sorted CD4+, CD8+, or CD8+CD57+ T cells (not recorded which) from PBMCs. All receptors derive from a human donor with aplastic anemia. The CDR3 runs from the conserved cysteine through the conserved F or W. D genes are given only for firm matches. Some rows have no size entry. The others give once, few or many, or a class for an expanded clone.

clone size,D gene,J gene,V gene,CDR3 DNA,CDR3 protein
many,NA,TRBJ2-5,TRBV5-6,TGTGCCAGCAGCGGGTGGGCTACCTTCCAAGAGACCCAGTACTTC,CASSGWATFQETQYF
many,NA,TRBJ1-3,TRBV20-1,TGCAGTGCTAGACCGACAGGCACTGAATATTCTGGAAACACCATATATTTT,CSARPTGTEYSGNTIYF
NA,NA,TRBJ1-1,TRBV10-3,TGTGCCATCAGTACAGGGTACACTGAAGCTTTCTTT,CAISTGYTEAFF
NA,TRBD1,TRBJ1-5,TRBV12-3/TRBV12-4,TGTGCCAGCAGTTTTTATCGGGACAGGCCTCAACCCCAGCATTTT,CASSFYRDRPQPQHF
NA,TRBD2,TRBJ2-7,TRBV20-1,TGCAGTGCCCGCGGACTAGCGGCAACCTACGAGCAGTACTTC,CSARGLAATYEQYF
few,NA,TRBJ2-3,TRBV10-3,TGTGCCATCAGTGGGATGGGGAACACAGATACGCAGTATTTT,CAISGMGNTDTQYF
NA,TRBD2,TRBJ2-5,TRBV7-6,TGTGCCAGCAGTGCTTGGGAGGGAGAGACCCAGTACTTC,CASSAWEGETQYF
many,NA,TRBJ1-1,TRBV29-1,TGCAGCATCGGAAGACGGACAGATGAAGCTTTCTTT,CSIGRRTDEAFF
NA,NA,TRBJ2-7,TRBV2,TGTGCCAGCAGTGAAGGGGACACCGGTGGGACCGAGCAGTACTTC,CASSEGDTGGTEQYF
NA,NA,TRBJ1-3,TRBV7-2,TGTGCCAGCAGCCCCAACTCTGGAAACACCATATATTTT,CASSPNSGNTIYF
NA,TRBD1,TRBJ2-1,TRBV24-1,TGTGCCACCAGTGACGGGACAGGGACCTACGAGCAGTTCTTC,CATSDGTGTYEQFF
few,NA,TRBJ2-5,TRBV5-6,TGTGCCAGCAGCTTGGCGGGGACCCAGTACTTC,CASSLAGTQYF
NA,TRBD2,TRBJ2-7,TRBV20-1,TGCAGTGCTAGAATGCTAGCGGGGTTAAGCTACGAGCAGTACTTC,CSARMLAGLSYEQYF
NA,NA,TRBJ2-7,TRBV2,TGTGCCAGCACCGACAGGAGGGGCTACGAGCAGTACTTC,CASTDRRGYEQYF
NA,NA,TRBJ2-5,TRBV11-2,TGTGCCAGCAGCTTAGGCCGCTTTGGCGGGGCATACCAAGAGACCCAGTACTTC,CASSLGRFGGAYQETQYF
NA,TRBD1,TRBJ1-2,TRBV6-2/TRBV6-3,TGTGCCAGCAGACTCGCATACCTCACAGGGGATGGCTACACCTTC,CASRLAYLTGDGYTF
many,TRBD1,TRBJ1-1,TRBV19,TGTGCCAGTAGATCTGGCAGGGGGACTTTCTTT,CASRSGRGTFF
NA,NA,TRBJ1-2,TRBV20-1,TGCAGTGCTCAGGGCCGAGCTAACTATGGCTACACCTTC,CSAQGRANYGYTF
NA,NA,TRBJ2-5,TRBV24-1,TGTGCCACCAGTGATTCCGACAGCCGGGTGGAAGAGACCCAGTACTTC,CATSDSDSRVEETQYF
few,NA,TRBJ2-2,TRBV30,TGTGCCTGGACGGGCCTACACAACACCGGGGAGCTGTTTTTT,CAWTGLHNTGELFF
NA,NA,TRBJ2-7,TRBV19,TGTGCCAGTAGTATAGCGGCAGCCCTTTCCTACGAGCAGTACTTC,CASSIAAALSYEQYF
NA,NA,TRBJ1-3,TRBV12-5,TGTGCTAGTGGTTTGCAAATATGGGGGGAGAACTCTGGAAACACCATATATTTT,CASGLQIWGENSGNTIYF
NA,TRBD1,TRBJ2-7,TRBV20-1,TGCAGTGCTAGGGGTGAGGGACAGGGGAGTTACGAGCAGTACTTC,CSARGEGQGSYEQYF
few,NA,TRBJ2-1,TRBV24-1,TGTGCCACCAGTGATTTCAGGGGTCTCTACAATGAGCAGTTCTTC,CATSDFRGLYNEQFF
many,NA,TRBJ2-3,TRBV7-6,TGTGCCAGCAGCTTAACGGGGAACACAGATACGCAGTATTTT,CASSLTGNTDTQYF
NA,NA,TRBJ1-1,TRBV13,TGTGCCAGCAGCTTGTGGGCTGAAGCTTTCTTT,CASSLWAEAFF
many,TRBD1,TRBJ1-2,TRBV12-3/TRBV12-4,TGTGCCAGCAGCGGACAGGTCTATGGCTACACCTTC,CASSGQVYGYTF
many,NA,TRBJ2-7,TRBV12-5,TGTGCTACCATTTACGAGCAGTACTTC,CATIYEQYF